The next 7 T cell receptor beta chains were all read from a single sample in a study of T-cell memory formation after mild COVID-19. TCRdb itself ran the 5' RACE reads through MiXCR, one entry per CDR3 protein. There are about 250,000 distinct CDR3 sequences in the sample; roughly 17% occur only once, and more than 20% lies in the top ten. Material for sequencing was PBMCs or a T cell subset sorted from them (not recorded which). These receptors originate from a man between 18 and 35 years old who had mild COVID-19 (a few samples of this study predate the infection). Cell type and time point are not known.

The chain recombines TRBV7-2 with TRBJ2-2; a possible D gene is TRBD2 (5 bases). Germline assignment: CDR1 SGHTA and CDR2 FQGNSA. CDR3 length: 13 residues. Trimming pared 4 bases from V and 5 bases from J, leaving 8 bases between. The CDR3 region is CASSSLGTGELFF. The CDR3 DNA reads as TGTGCCAGCAGCTCACTAGGGACCGGGGAGCTGTTTTTT. Together with reference TRBV7-2 and TRBJ2-2, the CDR3 gives the full variable domain: GAGVSQSPSNKVTEKGKDVELRCDPISGHTALYWYRQSLGQGLEFLIYFQGNSAPDKSGLPSDRFSAERTGGSVSTLTIQRTQQEDSAVYLCASSSLGTGELFFGEGSRLTVL.

This chain connects TRBV27 to TRBJ2-1; D may be TRBD1 or TRBD2 (6 bases each). V lost 7 bases and J lost 2, with 12 bases in between. CDR1 is MNHEY, CDR2 SMNVEV, per germline (reference sequence). The CDR3 is 14 residues long. This CDR3 reads CASTLGGPYNEQFF. Written as DNA, the CDR3 is TGTGCCAGCACCCTAGGGGGGCCCTACAATGAGCAGTTCTTC.

The sample holds a few counts of this clonotype. The chain carries TRBV20-1 and TRBJ2-3, with D tentatively TRBD2 (6 bases). Per the germline V gene, CDR1 is DFQATT and CDR2 is SNEGSKA (reference sequence). The V end was cut by 5 bases, the J end by 5 bases, with 20 bases between. The CDR3 is made up of 15 amino acids. The CDR3 is CSAPAWPGRGDTQYF. The DNA of the CDR3 is TGCAGTGCTCCCGCCTGGCCTGGGCGGGGAGATACGCAGTATTTT.

The chain combines TRBV7-9 with TRBJ2-3, with D possibly matching TRBD1 (6 bases). The CDR3 spans 14 residues. Germline V gives CDR1 SEHNR, CDR2 FQNEAQ (reference sequence). Trimming stripped 0 bases from V and 7 bases from J, with 11 bases between. CDR3 sequence (DNA): TGTGCCAGCAGCTTAGCGGGGGCAGGGTATACGCAGTATTTT. Amino acid sequence: CASSLAGAGYTQYF.

This clonotype has only a few counts. The CDR3 region has the DNA TGTGCTAGTGGTCCCCCTTTACTGCAAGAGACCCAGTACTTC. As protein: CASGPPLLQETQYF. The chain combines TRBV12-5 with TRBJ2-5; the D is unclear. Per germline, CDR1 LGHNT and CDR2 FRNRAP. The ends were cut back, 5 bases at V and 2 bases at J, with 12 bases in the middle. The CDR3 has 14 residues. The complete variable domain, with remaining parts taken from reference TRBV12-5 and TRBJ2-5, reads DARVTQTPRHKVTEMGQEVTMRCQPILGHNTVFWYRQTMMQGLELLAYFRNRAPLDDSGMPKDRFSAEMPDATLATLKIQPSEPRDSAVYFCASGPPLLQETQYFGPGTRLLVL.

The chain couples TRBV7-8 to TRBJ2-2; no definite D call. This CDR3 spans 13 amino acids. Germline V gene sequence: CDR1 SGHVS, CDR2 FQNEAQ. Trimming removed 8 bases at V and 1 base at J, with 8 bases between. DNA for the CDR3: TGTGCCAGCCCGCGACAGAACACCGGGGAGCTGTTTTTT. It yields the protein CASPRQNTGELFF.

The table lists this clonotype with a few counts. This sequence joins TRBV18 and TRBJ2-3; 11 bases fit TRBD2. CDR3 length: 17 amino acids. In germline, CDR1 is KGHSH, CDR2 LQKENI. Trimming took 2 bases from V and 0 from J; bases not matched to a gene: 4. The chain's CDR3 is CASSPLAGGPSTDTQYF. CDR3 in DNA: TGTGCCAGCTCACCATTAGCGGGGGGGCCGAGCACAGATACGCAGTATTTT.